This T cell receptor beta chain was recovered during a study of blood T cell repertoires in COVID-19. On the study more broadly: The samples span acute and convalescent COVID-19 from the United States, Italy and Spain. T cells, B-cell-depleted T cells, or PBMCs provided the cDNA or gDNA that served as material.

From germline, CDR1 is SQVTM and CDR2 ANQGSEA. CDR3 length: 16 amino acids. Trimming removed 4 bases from V and 1 base from J; junction bases left unmatched: 12. In the original workflow: For nucleated cells, counts were estimated from reference gene primer amplification. Libraries were prepared by immunoSEQ multiplex PCR; TCRdb keeps only in-frame clonotypes and omits some of them. From that table come the V and J calls and clone size; the DNA was used to work out D and trimming. Of just over 80,000 clones in the sample, approximately 80% were seen once. The sequencing sample was made of peripheral blood. The J gene is TRBJ2-7, the V gene TRBV29-1, with 8 bases matching TRBD1. This clonotype originated in an elderly man with acute or convalescent COVID-19. CDR3 sequence reads: CSVATGGTGYSYEQYF. The CDR3 bases are TGCAGCGTTGCCACAGGGGGAACGGGGTATTCCTACGAGCAGTACTTC.